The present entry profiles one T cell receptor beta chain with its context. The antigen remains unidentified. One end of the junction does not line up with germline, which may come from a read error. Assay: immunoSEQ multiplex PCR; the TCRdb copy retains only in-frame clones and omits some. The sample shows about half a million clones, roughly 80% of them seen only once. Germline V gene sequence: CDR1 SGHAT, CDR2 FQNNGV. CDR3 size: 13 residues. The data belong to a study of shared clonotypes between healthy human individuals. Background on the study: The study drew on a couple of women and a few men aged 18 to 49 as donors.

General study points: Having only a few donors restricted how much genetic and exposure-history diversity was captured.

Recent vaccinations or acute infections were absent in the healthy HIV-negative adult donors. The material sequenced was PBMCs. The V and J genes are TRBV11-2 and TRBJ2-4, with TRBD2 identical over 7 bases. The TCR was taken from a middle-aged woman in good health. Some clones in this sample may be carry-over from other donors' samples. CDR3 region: CASSLSGGRDPMF. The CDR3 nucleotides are TGTGCCAGCAGCCTCTCGGGGGGACGGGACCCCATGTTC.